Below, 15 T cell receptor beta chains from the same sample are listed, as sequenced in a study of T cells in localized non-small cell lung cancer (dated by TCRdb to about 2020). Libraries came from the immunoSEQ multiplex PCR assay. Not all clones reach the TCRdb copy of this immuneACCESS table, which keeps in-frame sequences only. Checked studies attribute under half of the gap to unresolved V genes and leave the rest unexplained. The sample table contains about 30,000 clones; only one count was recorded for approximately 90% of them. Jointly, the top ten make up under 15% of the sample. The sequencing here drew on peripheral blood, taken before any cancer treatment. The receptors here all came from a female donor older than 55 with stage III squamous cell lung carcinoma.

This chain connects TRBV28 to TRBJ2-3; D unclear. V was trimmed by 3 bases and J by 1 base, leaving 8 bases between them. CDR1 MDHEN and CDR2 SYDVKM come from the germline V gene. CDR3 length: 14 amino acids. CDR3 sequence: CASSFALRTDTQYF. The CDR3 nucleotides are TGTGCCAGCAGTTTTGCCTTACGCACAGATACGCAGTATTTT.

In this sample, this clone turned up once. The gene calls are TRBV2 and TRBJ2-7; 10 nucleotides align to TRBD2. The length of the CDR3 is 16 residues. In germline, CDR1 is SNHLY, CDR2 FYNNEI. The V segment lost 3 bases and the J segment 6 bases; nucleotides outside the gene matches: 11. DNA for the CDR3: TGTGCCAGCAGTGACTTTTTGACTAGCGGGCCGGGCGAGCAGTACTTC. It is translated as CASSDFLTSGPGEQYF.

The chain links TRBV29-1 to TRBJ2-5; weak D call: TRBD1 (6 bases). Germline CDR1 and CDR2: SQVTM and ANQGSEA. Trimming cost V 6 bases and J 4 bases, with 15 bases left between them. This CDR3 has 13 amino acids. The CDR3 DNA sequence: TGCAGCGTAACCACAGGGACGATAGAGACCCAGTACTTC. Translation: CSVTTGTIETQYF.

The V and J genes are TRBV27 and TRBJ2-5; D is perhaps TRBD2 (5 bases). This CDR3 has 12 residues. V gave up 11 bases and J gave up 3 bases, with 13 bases separating them. Germline V gene data show CDR1 as MNHEY and CDR2 as SMNVEV (reference sequence). CDR3: CAGWTGKETQYF. The DNA of the CDR3 is TGTGCCGGATGGACGGGGAAAGAGACCCAGTACTTC.

In its sample, this clone was seen once. The chain has TRBV5-4 and TRBJ1-2; weak D call: TRBD1 (6 bases). The CDR3 covers 16 residues. The ends were cut back, 4 bases at V and 4 bases at J, with 20 bases in the middle. Germline V gene data show CDR1 as SGHNT and CDR2 as YYREEE (reference sequence). The CDR3 region is CASSLAERGGIYGYTF. DNA of the CDR3: TGTGCCAGCAGCCTGGCGGAGAGAGGGGGGATCTATGGCTACACCTTC.

The chain uses TRBV7-2 and TRBJ1-1; D gene uncertain. Germline assignment: CDR1 SGHTA and CDR2 FQGNSA. Between the trimmed V and J ends, which lost 1 base and 0 bases, there was a span of 12 bases. The CDR3 contains 16 residues. The CDR3 DNA sequence: TGTGCCAGCAGCTTAGGCGTCACCCCGTTGAACACTGAAGCTTTCTTT. It is translated as CASSLGVTPLNTEAFF.

The CDR3 sequence: CASTPLSIREGYGYTF. DNA for the CDR3: TGTGCCAGCACCCCTCTTTCCATAAGGGAGGGCTATGGCTACACCTTC. The chain joins TRBV2 to TRBJ1-2, with no clear D. CDR3 length equals 16 residues. The V end was cut by 7 bases, the J end by 4 bases, with 22 bases between. CDR1 is SNHLY, CDR2 FYNNEI, per germline.

The V call is TRBV5-6, the J call TRBJ2-3; 8 bases fit TRBD1. The CDR3 consists of 14 residues. CDR1 and CDR2 (germline): SGHDT, YYEEEE. V shed 4 bases, J shed 6 bases, and the junction held 7 bases outside the gene matches. The CDR3 loop reads CASSIRGQEDTQYF. CDR3 sequence (DNA): TGTGCCAGCAGCATCAGGGGGCAGGAGGATACGCAGTATTTT.

The chain recombines TRBV6-1 with TRBJ1-5; 11 nucleotides line up with TRBD1. Germline V gene sequence: CDR1 MNHNS, CDR2 SASEGT. The V segment lost 1 base and the J segment 0 bases; nucleotides outside the gene matches: 2. This CDR3 has 17 residues. The CDR3 is CASSEEDRGPSNQPQHF. The CDR3 DNA follows: TGTGCCAGCAGTGAAGAGGACAGGGGGCCTAGCAATCAGCCCCAGCATTTT.

This chain joins TRBV7-2 and TRBJ2-5; the match to TRBD2 covers 8 bases. This CDR3 comprises 15 residues. Per the germline V gene, CDR1 is SGHTA and CDR2 is FQGNSA. V trimming: 3 bases; J trimming: 1 base; junction bases outside the gene matches: 4. The CDR3 sequence: CASSFQRGGQETQYF. DNA of the CDR3: TGTGCCAGCAGCTTCCAACGGGGGGGCCAAGAGACCCAGTACTTC.

The sample holds a few counts of this clone. The gene calls are TRBV2 and TRBJ2-3; TRBD1 matches 8 bases. The germline gives CDR1 SNHLY, CDR2 FYNNEI. The ends lost 6 bases at V and 2 bases at J; junction bases unmatched: 7. CDR3 size: 15 residues. DNA of the CDR3: TGTGCCAGCAGAGACCGGGACAGGTTCACAGATACGCAGTATTTT. The encoded protein is CASRDRDRFTDTQYF.

This sequence joins TRBV25-1 and TRBJ2-5; 9 bases are a match to TRBD1. Looked up from germline, CDR1 is MGHDK and CDR2 is SYGVNS. Losses at the gene ends were 6 bases for V and 4 bases for J; bases not matched to a gene: 3. The CDR3 runs to 13 residues. DNA for the CDR3: TGTGCCAGCAGCGGACAGGGGACAGAGACCCAGTACTTC. Amino acids: CASSGQGTETQYF.

This CDR3 reads CASSREGPNYGYTF. CDR3 DNA sequence: TGCGCCAGCAGCCGGGAAGGGCCTAACTATGGCTACACCTTC. The chain carries TRBV5-1 and TRBJ1-2; D remains unclear. From germline, CDR1 is SGHRS and CDR2 YFSETQ. The CDR3 is 14 residues long. Trimming removed 4 bases at V and 0 bases at J, with 10 bases between.

The CDR3 region has the DNA TGTGCCAGCAGCTTTCTAACTAGCGCGCCGAACACCGGGGAGCTGTTTTTT. It encodes CASSFLTSAPNTGELFF. This rearrangement joins TRBV5-6 to TRBJ2-2; 7 positions agree with TRBD2. The trim removed 2 bases at V and 0 bases at J, leaving 7 bases unmatched. Per germline, CDR1 SGHDT and CDR2 YYEEEE. The CDR3 spans 17 residues.

The chain joins TRBV18 to TRBJ1-3; D gene uncertain. Trimming shortened V by 3 bases and J by 0 bases, and 15 bases separated the two germline ends. Per germline, CDR1 KGHSH and CDR2 LQKENI. This CDR3 comprises 17 residues. The CDR3 region has the DNA TGTGCCAGCTCACCGGAGACTCAGATCCGCTCTGGAAACACCATATATTTT. Its protein is CASSPETQIRSGNTIYF.